This T cell receptor beta chain was sequenced in a study of CD8 T cells in Susac syndrome. CD8+ and CD4+ T cells from blood underwent TCR beta sequencing. The authors negatively isolated CD8+ and CD4+ T cells and FACS-enriched TEMRA cells. RNA totalling roughly 0.45 to 1 ug underwent reverse transcription with random hexamers. Multiplex PCR with immunoSEQ amplified the TCR beta CDR3 across 54 Vbeta and 13 Jbeta. TCRdb independently ran MiXCR on the immunoSEQ multiplex PCR reads; one entry per CDR3 protein. The sample has about 130,000 distinct CDR3 sequences, nearly 95% seen once; the top ten hold more than 0.095%. This CDR3 contains 15 residues. Germline values: CDR1 SGDLS, CDR2 YYNGEE. Germline trimming cut 0 bases from V and 4 bases from J; bases unmatched to any gene: 4. As for this clonotype: Its antigen is not identified.

General study findings and limits: By the study's own acknowledgment, its TCR sequencing and HLA analysis included relatively few individuals.

The rearrangement uses TRBV9 and TRBJ2-1, with 7 bases that match TRBD2. The sequenced sample consisted of CD4+ T cells from PBMCs. This clonotype was obtained from a human donor in good health. The CDR3 loop reads CASSVGPAGYNEQFF. The CDR3 coding sequence is TGTGCCAGCAGCGTAGGTCCAGCGGGATACAATGAGCAGTTCTTC.